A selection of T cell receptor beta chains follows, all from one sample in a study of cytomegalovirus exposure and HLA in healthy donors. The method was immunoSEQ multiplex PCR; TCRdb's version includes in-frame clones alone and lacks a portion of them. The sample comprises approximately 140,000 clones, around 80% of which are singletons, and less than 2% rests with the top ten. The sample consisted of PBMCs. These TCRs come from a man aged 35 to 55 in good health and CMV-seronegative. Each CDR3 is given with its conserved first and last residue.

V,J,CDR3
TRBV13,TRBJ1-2,CASSSRDRDFLGNGYTF
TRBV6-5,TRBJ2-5,CASTPGGGAQETQYF
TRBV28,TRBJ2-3,CASNRREFHTDTQYF
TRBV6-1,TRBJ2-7,CASSEWRGSSYEQYF
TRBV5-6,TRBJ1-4,CASSPGTGVNEKLFF
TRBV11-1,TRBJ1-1,CASSLKSDTEAFF
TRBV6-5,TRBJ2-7,CASSYSGQGAYEQYF
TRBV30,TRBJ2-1,CAWIPPGLAGGAPDNEQFF
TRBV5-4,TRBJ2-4,CASSSPPGGGRLNIQYF
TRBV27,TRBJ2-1,CASSLTLGQATTPFDNEQFF
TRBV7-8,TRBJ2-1,CASSLGLGVDEQFF
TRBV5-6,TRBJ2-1,CASSGTGTGSYNEQFF
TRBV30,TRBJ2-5,CAWSSKGAGGWETQYF
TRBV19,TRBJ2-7,CASSIWDSSYEQYF
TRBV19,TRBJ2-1,CASSIAGVYNEQFF
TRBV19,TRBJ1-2,CASSSSGSALNYGYTF
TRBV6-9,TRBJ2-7,CASSYAGYEQYF
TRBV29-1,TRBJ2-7,CSVPGTSGGSYEQYF
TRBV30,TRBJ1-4,CAWSVLRTANEKLFF
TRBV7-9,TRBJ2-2,CSSSFLGGPGDWDGELFF
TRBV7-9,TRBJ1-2,CASSSPEGYTF
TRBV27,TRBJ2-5,CASRPGIPQETQYF
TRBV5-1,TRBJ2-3,CASSLDDRGDTQYF
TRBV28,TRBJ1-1,CASSSDRGYNTEAFF
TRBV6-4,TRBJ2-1,CASSETAGGANEQFF
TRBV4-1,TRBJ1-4,CASSQARGPTNEKLFF